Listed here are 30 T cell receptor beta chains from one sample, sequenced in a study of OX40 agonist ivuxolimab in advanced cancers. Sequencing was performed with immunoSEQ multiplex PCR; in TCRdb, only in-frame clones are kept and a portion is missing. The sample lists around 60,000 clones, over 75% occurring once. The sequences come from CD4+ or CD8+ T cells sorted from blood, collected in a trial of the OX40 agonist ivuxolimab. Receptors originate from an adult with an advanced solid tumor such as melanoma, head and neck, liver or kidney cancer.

This CDR3 is CASSQQGETQYF. CDR3 nucleotide sequence: TGCGCCAGCAGCCAGCAGGGGGAGACCCAGTACTTC. The chain is built from TRBV5-1 and TRBJ2-5; possible D gene TRBD1, 6 bases. Germline V gene sequence: CDR1 SGHRS, CDR2 YFSETQ. The CDR3 consists of 12 residues. The ends were cut back, 4 bases at V and 5 bases at J, with 9 bases in the middle.

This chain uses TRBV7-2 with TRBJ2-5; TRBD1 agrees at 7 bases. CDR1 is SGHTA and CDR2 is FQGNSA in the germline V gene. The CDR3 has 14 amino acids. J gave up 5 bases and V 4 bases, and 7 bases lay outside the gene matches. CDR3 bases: TGTGCCAGCAGCTGGGGACAGCTCACGGAGACCCAGTACTTC. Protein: CASSWGQLTETQYF.

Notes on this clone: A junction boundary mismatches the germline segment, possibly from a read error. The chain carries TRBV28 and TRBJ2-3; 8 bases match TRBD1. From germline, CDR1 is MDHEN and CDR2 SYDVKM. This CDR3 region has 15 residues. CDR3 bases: TGTGCCAGCAGTTTATCCGGACAGGGCACGGATACGCAGTATTTT. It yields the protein CASSLSGQGTDTQYF. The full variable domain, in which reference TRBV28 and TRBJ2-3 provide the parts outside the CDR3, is DVKVTQSSRYLVKRTGEKVFLECVQDMDHENMFWYRQDPGLGLRLIYFSYDVKMKEKGDIPEGYSVSREKKERFSLILESASTNQTSMYLCASSLSGQGTDTQYFGPGTRLTVL.

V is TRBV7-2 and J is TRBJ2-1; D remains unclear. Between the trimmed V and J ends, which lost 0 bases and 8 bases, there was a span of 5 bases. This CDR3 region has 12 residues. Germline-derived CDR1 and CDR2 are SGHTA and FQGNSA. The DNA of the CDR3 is TGTGCCAGCAGCTTAGCGGTGGATGAGCAGTTCTTC. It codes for CASSLAVDEQFF.

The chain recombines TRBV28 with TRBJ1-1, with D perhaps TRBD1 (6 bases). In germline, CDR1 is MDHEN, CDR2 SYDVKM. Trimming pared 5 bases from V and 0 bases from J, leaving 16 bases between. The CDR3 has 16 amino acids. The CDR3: CASSPIQYRVNTEAFF. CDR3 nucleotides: TGTGCCAGCAGTCCTATCCAGTACAGGGTGAACACTGAAGCTTTCTTT. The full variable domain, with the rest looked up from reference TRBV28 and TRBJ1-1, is DVKVTQSSRYLVKRTGEKVFLECVQDMDHENMFWYRQDPGLGLRLIYFSYDVKMKEKGDIPEGYSVSREKKERFSLILESASTNQTSMYLCASSPIQYRVNTEAFFGQGTRLTVV.

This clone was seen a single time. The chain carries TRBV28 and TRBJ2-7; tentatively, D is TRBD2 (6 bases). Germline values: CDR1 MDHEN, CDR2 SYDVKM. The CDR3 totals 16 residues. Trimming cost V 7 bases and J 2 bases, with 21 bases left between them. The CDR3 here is CASTSQGLAQTYEQYF. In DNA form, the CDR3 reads TGTGCCAGCACTTCTCAAGGGCTAGCGCAAACCTACGAGCAGTACTTC.

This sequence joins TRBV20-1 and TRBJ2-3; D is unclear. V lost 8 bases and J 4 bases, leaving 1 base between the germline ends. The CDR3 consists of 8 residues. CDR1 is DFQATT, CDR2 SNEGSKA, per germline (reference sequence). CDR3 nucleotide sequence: TGCAGTCCAGATACGCAGTATTTT. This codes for CSPDTQYF.

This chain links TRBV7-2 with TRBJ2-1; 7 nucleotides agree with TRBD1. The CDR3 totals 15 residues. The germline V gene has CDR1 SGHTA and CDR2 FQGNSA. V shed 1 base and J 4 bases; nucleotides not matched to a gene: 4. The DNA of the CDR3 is TGTGCCAGCAGCTTAGGGACAGGTAATTACAATGAGCAGTTCTTC. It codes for CASSLGTGNYNEQFF.

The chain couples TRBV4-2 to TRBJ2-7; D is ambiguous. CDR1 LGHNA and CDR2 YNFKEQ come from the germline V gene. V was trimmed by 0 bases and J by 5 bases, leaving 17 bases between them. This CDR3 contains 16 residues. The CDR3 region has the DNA TGTGCCAGCAGCCAAGATGGAAAACTCCTCTTGAACGAGCAGTACTTC. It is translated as CASSQDGKLLLNEQYF.

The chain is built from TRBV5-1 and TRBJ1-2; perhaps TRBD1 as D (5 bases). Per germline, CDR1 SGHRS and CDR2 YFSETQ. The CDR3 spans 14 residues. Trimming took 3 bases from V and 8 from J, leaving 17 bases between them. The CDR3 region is CASSWTGGEGGYTF. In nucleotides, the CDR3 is TGCGCCAGCAGCTGGACCGGGGGAGAGGGAGGCTACACCTTC.

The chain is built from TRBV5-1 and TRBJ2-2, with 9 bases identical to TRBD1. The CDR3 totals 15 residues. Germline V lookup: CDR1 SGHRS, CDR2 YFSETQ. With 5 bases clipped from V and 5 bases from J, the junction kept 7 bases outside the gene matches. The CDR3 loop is CASRSGTGNTGELFF. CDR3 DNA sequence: TGCGCCAGCAGATCCGGGACAGGGAATACCGGGGAGCTGTTTTTT.

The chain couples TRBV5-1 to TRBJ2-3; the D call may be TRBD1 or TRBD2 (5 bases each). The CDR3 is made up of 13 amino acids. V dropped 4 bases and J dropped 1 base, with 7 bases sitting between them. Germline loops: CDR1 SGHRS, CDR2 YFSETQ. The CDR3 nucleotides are TGCGCCAGCAGCAGGGGAGGCACAGATACGCAGTATTTT. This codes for CASSRGGTDTQYF.

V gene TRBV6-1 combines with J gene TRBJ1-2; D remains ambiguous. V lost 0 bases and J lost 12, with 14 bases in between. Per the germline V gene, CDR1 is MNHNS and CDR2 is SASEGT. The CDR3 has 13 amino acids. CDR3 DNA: TGTGCCAGCAGTGAAGCCCTGCGGGGAACGAACACCTTC. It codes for CASSEALRGTNTF.

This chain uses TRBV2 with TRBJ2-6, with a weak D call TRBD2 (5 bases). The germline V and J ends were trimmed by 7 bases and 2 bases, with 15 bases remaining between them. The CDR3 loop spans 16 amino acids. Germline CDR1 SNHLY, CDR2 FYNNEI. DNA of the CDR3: TGTGCCAGCACCCGGGGTCGGGGTACTGGGGCCAACGTCCTGACTTTC. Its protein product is CASTRGRGTGANVLTF.

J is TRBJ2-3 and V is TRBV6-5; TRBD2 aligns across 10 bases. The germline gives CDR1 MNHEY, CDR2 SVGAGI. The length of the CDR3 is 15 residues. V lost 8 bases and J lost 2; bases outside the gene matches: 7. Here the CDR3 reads CASSRAGGPTDTQYF. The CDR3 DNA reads TGTGCCAGCTCTCGAGCGGGAGGGCCCACAGATACGCAGTATTTT.

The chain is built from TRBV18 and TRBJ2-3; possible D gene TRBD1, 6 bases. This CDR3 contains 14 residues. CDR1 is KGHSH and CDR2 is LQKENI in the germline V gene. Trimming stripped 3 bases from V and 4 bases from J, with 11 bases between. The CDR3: CASSPERGSDTQYF. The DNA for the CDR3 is TGTGCCAGCTCACCCGAAAGGGGGTCAGATACGCAGTATTTT.

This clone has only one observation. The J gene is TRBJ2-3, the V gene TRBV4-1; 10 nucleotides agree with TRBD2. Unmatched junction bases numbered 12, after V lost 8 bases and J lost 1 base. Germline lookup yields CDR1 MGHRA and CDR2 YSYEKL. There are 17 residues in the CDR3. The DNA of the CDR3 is TGCGCCAGCCGGGAGTTTCATCTAGCGGGAGGCACAGATACGCAGTATTTT. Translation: CASREFHLAGGTDTQYF.

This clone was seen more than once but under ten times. CDR3 protein: CASSTQDRGFGTEAFF. The CDR3 nucleotides are TGTGCCAGTAGTACCCAGGACAGGGGATTCGGCACTGAAGCTTTCTTT. The V and J genes are TRBV19 and TRBJ1-1; 9 bases agree with TRBD1. V was clipped by 4 bases and J by 4 bases; unmatched bases: 10. Germline CDR1 reads LNHDA; CDR2 reads SQIVND (reference sequence). The CDR3 runs 16 residues.

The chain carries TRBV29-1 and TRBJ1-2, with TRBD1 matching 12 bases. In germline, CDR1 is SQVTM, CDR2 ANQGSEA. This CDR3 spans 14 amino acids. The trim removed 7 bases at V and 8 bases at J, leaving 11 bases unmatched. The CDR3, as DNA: TGCAGCGCAACAATGGGACAGGGGGCATGGGGCTACACCTTC. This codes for CSATMGQGAWGYTF.

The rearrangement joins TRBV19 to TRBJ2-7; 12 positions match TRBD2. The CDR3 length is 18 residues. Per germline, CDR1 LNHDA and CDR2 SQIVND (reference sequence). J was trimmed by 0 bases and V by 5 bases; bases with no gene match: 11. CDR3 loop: CASSFRLAGVGSSYEQYF. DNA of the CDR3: TGTGCCAGTAGTTTTCGACTAGCGGGAGTCGGTAGCTCCTACGAGCAGTACTTC.

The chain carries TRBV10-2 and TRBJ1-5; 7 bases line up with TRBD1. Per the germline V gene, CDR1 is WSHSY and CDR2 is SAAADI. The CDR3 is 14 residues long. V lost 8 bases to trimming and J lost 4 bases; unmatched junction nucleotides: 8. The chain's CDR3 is CASADRDGNQPQHF. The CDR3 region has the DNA TGCGCCAGCGCCGACAGGGATGGTAATCAGCCCCAGCATTTT.

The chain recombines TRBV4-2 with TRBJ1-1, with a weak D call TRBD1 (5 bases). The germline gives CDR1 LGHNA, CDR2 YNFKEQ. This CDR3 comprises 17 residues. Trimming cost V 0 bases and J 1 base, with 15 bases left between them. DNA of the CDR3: TGTGCCAGCAGCCAAGAAGGGATAGGGCAGGGGAACACTGAAGCTTTCTTT. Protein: CASSQEGIGQGNTEAFF.

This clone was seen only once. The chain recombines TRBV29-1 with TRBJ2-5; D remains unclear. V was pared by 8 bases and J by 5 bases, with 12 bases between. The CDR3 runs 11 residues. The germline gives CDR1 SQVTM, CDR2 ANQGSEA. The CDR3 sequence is CSTTAPETQYF. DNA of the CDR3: TGCAGCACAACAGCCCCCGAGACCCAGTACTTC.

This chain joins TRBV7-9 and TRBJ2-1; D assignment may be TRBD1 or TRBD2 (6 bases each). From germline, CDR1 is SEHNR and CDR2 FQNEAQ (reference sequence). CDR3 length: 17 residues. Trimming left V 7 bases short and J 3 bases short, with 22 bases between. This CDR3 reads CASTNLRGASSYNEQFF. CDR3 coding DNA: TGTGCCAGCACCAATCTTAGGGGGGCATCGAGCTACAATGAGCAGTTCTTC.

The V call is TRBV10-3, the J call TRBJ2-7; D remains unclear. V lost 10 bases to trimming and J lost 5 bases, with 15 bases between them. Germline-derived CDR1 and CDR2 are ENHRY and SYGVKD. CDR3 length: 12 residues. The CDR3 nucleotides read TGTGCCACCGGAGCAGATCCCAACGAGCAGTACTTC. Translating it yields CATGADPNEQYF.

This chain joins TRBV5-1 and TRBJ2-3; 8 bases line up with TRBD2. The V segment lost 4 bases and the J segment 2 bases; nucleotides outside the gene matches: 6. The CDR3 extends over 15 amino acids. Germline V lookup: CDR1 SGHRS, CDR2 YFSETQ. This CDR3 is CASSRSGAHTDTQYF. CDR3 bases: TGCGCCAGCAGCCGTAGCGGGGCCCACACAGATACGCAGTATTTT.

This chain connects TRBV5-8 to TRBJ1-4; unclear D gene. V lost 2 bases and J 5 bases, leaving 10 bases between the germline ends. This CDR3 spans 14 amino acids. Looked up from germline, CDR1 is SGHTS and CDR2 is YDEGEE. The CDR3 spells CASSLRKLNEKLFF. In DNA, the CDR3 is TGTGCCAGCAGCTTACGAAAGCTGAATGAAAAACTGTTTTTT.

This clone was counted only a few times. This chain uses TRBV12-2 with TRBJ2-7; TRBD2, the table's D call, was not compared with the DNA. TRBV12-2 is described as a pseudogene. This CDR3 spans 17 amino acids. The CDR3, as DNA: TGTGCAAGTCGCTTAAGATCTGCGGGAGAAAAAGGCTACGAGCAGTACTTC. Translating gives CASRLRSAGEKGYEQYF.

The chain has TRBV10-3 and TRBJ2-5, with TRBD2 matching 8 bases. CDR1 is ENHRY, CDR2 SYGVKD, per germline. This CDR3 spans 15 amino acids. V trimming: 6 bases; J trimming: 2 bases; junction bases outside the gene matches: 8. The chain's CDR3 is CAISGRATLQETQYF. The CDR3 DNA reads TGTGCCATCAGCGGGAGGGCCACCCTTCAAGAGACCCAGTACTTC.

The CDR3 protein is CASSFWDSRSATNEKLFF. In DNA form, the CDR3 reads TGTGCCAGCAGTTTTTGGGACAGCCGCTCTGCAACTAATGAAAAACTGTTTTTT. The chain has TRBV28 and TRBJ1-4; 7 nucleotides agree with TRBD1. The CDR3 loop spans 18 amino acids. The trim removed 3 bases at V and 0 bases at J, leaving 10 bases unmatched. CDR1 and CDR2 from the germline V gene are MDHEN and SYDVKM.